What follows are 27 T cell receptor beta chains derived from one specimen sequenced in a study of blood T cell repertoires in COVID-19. Assay: immunoSEQ multiplex PCR; the TCRdb copy retains only in-frame clones and omits some. The table has a few hundred thousand clones, over 85% seen once; the top ten hold 1.5% to 2%. Sequencing input: PBMCs or T cells enriched from blood (not recorded which). The origin of the receptors is a woman between 25 and 40 years old who had recovered from COVID-19.

The gene calls are TRBV7-9 and TRBJ1-4, with 7 nucleotides matching TRBD1. The CDR3 sequence is 18 residues long. The ends lost 5 bases at V and 0 bases at J; junction bases unmatched: 12. Per the germline V gene, CDR1 is SEHNR and CDR2 is FQNEAQ (reference sequence). The CDR3 region is CASSPRTGETTTNEKLFF. The CDR3 DNA is TGTGCCAGCAGCCCACGGACAGGAGAAACTACAACTAATGAAAAACTGTTTTTT.

The chain joins TRBV10-1 to TRBJ2-7; D unresolved. CDR1 and CDR2 (germline): WNHNN, SYGVQD (reference sequence). V shed 10 bases and J shed 0 bases, with 13 bases lying between them. This CDR3 region has 13 residues. In DNA, the CDR3 is TGCGCCAACCGGTTCTTCGGCTCCTACGAGCAGTACTTC. Translation gives CANRFFGSYEQYF.

The V and J genes are TRBV9 and TRBJ1-3; the D gene is possibly TRBD1 (5 bases). V gave up 3 bases and J gave up 0 bases, with 13 bases separating them. The CDR3 extends over 16 amino acids. CDR1 is SGDLS and CDR2 is YYNGEE in the germline V gene. The CDR3 is CASSAYGGSSGNTIYF. CDR3 nucleotide sequence: TGTGCCAGCAGCGCTTACGGGGGGAGCTCTGGAAACACCATATATTTT.

The chain carries TRBV10-3 and TRBJ1-2; weak D call: TRBD1 (6 bases). This CDR3 region has 15 residues. The germline gives CDR1 ENHRY, CDR2 SYGVKD. V dropped 8 bases and J dropped 3 bases, with 19 bases sitting between them. For the CDR3, the DNA is TGTGCCATCCGGGGGGCAGGGACCGGGGACTATGGCTACACCTTC. It encodes CAIRGAGTGDYGYTF.

The CDR3 nucleotides are TGTGCCAGCAGTGTGCAGGGGAGGGGCACTGAAGCTTTCTTT. The encoded protein is CASSVQGRGTEAFF. The genes are TRBV2 and TRBJ1-1; possible D gene TRBD1, 6 bases. The CDR3 spans 14 residues. Germline loops: CDR1 SNHLY, CDR2 FYNNEI. The germline V and J ends were trimmed by 4 bases and 4 bases, with 13 bases remaining between them.

V usage is TRBV9 and J usage is TRBJ1-2, with TRBD1 as a possible D gene (5 bases). The CDR3 runs 15 residues. Looked up from germline, CDR1 is SGDLS and CDR2 is YYNGEE. Trimming cost V 4 bases and J 1 base, with 14 bases left between them. CDR3 in amino acids: CASSPGGARNYGYTF. CDR3 nucleotides: TGTGCCAGCAGCCCCGGTGGGGCCCGTAACTATGGCTACACCTTC.

The rearrangement links TRBV5-6 to TRBJ1-5; possible D gene TRBD1, 6 bases. Trimming left V 2 bases short and J 7 bases short, with 16 bases between. Germline-derived CDR1 and CDR2 are SGHDT and YYEEEE. The CDR3 is 15 residues long. CDR3 amino acids: CASSFGGAHQQPQHF. CDR3 nucleotide sequence: TGTGCCAGCAGCTTTGGGGGGGCGCATCAACAGCCCCAGCATTTT.

This clone appeared once. CDR3 region: CASSPNRGQGASYEQYF. DNA of the CDR3: TGTGCCAGCTCACCCAACAGAGGCCAGGGGGCTTCCTACGAGCAGTACTTC. The chain employs TRBV18 and TRBJ2-7; 8 bases fit TRBD1. CDR3 length equals 17 residues. The trim removed 3 bases at V and 1 base at J, leaving 11 bases unmatched. The germline V gene has CDR1 KGHSH and CDR2 LQKENI.

The V gene is TRBV20-1, the J gene TRBJ2-7; no reliable D call. V lost 3 bases to trimming and J lost 0 bases, with 15 bases between them. Germline lookup yields CDR1 DFQATT and CDR2 SNEGSKA (reference sequence). CDR3 size: 15 residues. Here the CDR3 DNA reads TGCAGTGCTAGTTGGCGATCAGGTCCCTCCTACGAGCAGTACTTC. Translating it yields CSASWRSGPSYEQYF.

V gene TRBV7-9 combines with J gene TRBJ1-1; D unclear. Trimming stripped 3 bases from V and 11 bases from J, with 13 bases between. Per germline, CDR1 SEHNR and CDR2 FQNEAQ (reference sequence). The CDR3 runs to 12 residues. CDR3 loop: CASSFEGPGAFF. The CDR3 bases are TGTGCCAGCAGCTTTGAAGGACCGGGGGCTTTCTTT.

As to this clone: The same CDR3 arises from other DNA sequences in this sample as well. The J gene is TRBJ1-2, the V gene TRBV7-2; 8 positions agree with TRBD1. V dropped 5 bases and J dropped 4; count of bases not matched to a gene: 6. The CDR3 extends over 14 amino acids. Per germline, CDR1 SGHTA and CDR2 FQGNSA. The CDR3 coding sequence is TGTGCCAGCAGCCCAGACAGGGGAGGCTATGGCTACACCTTC. Protein product: CASSPDRGGYGYTF.

The V call is TRBV15, the J call TRBJ2-7, with 7 bases that match TRBD1. The J segment lost 8 bases and the V segment lost 5 bases, leaving 12 bases of the junction unmatched. In germline, CDR1 is LNHNV, CDR2 YYDKDF (reference sequence). The CDR3 runs to 14 residues. The DNA of the CDR3 is TGTGCCACCAGCGGGGACAGTGCCTTCGAAAAGCAGTACTTC. It encodes CATSGDSAFEKQYF.

The CDR3 DNA follows: TGTGCCAGCAGTTTGGGAGGGAACCGGGACAGGAGAACCGGGGAGCTGTTTTTT. Its translation is CASSLGGNRDRRTGELFF. The V gene is TRBV27, the J gene TRBJ2-2, with a weak D call TRBD1 (8 bases). V shed 3 bases and J shed 5 bases, with 22 bases lying between them. Germline values: CDR1 MNHEY, CDR2 SMNVEV (reference sequence). The CDR3 contains 18 residues.

J is TRBJ1-2 and V is TRBV9; TRBD1 matches 10 bases. Germline V gene sequence: CDR1 SGDLS, CDR2 YYNGEE. The CDR3 is made up of 14 amino acids. The J segment lost 8 bases and the V segment lost 4 bases, leaving 8 bases of the junction unmatched. The CDR3 spells CASSIGGTGEGYTF. The CDR3, as DNA: TGTGCCAGCAGCATAGGAGGGACAGGGGAGGGCTACACCTTC.

This clone was recorded only once. The J gene is TRBJ2-2, the V gene TRBV10-2; 9 bases map to TRBD2. CDR1 is WSHSY, CDR2 SAAADI, per germline. This CDR3 region has 15 residues. Trimming took 7 bases from V and 4 from J; bases not matched to a gene: 7. The CDR3 bases are TGCGCCAGCATGAAGCGGGGGGCAACCACCGGGGAGCTGTTTTTT. Protein product: CASMKRGATTGELFF.

This clone was seen only once. This rearrangement joins TRBV3-1 (or the pseudogene TRBV3-2) to TRBJ1-5, with a weak D call TRBD1 (5 bases). V was clipped by 4 bases and J by 4 bases, with 14 bases between them. This CDR3 is built from 15 residues. Germline-derived CDR1 and CDR2 are LGHDT and YNNKEL (reference sequence). The CDR3 sequence: CASSPTRDPNQPQHF. The DNA of the CDR3 is TGTGCCAGCAGCCCGACTAGGGACCCAAATCAGCCCCAGCATTTT.

The V call is TRBV2, the J call TRBJ1-2, with D unresolved. This CDR3 has 12 amino acids. Trimming removed 4 bases at V and 4 bases at J, with 7 bases between. The germline V gene encodes CDR1 SNHLY and CDR2 FYNNEI. DNA for the CDR3: TGTGCCAGCAGTGTTCAGGTCTATGGCTACACCTTC. Residues: CASSVQVYGYTF.

The chain has TRBV4-1 and TRBJ1-2; 9 nucleotides agree with TRBD1. Unmatched junction bases numbered 12, after V lost 5 bases and J lost 2 bases. The CDR3 sequence is 17 residues long. Germline assignment: CDR1 MGHRA and CDR2 YSYEKL. The CDR3 DNA sequence: TGCGCCAGCAGCTTAACAAGTACAGGGGGCGGCAACTATGGCTACACCTTC. Protein: CASSLTSTGGGNYGYTF.

The genes are TRBV5-6 and TRBJ1-6; the match to TRBD1 covers 7 bases. J lost 10 bases, V lost 4 bases, and 11 bases had no gene match. This CDR3 spans 15 amino acids. Germline values: CDR1 SGHDT, CDR2 YYEEEE. The CDR3 DNA reads as TGTGCCAGCAGCATACAGGGGAGGTTTCGGTCACCCCTCCACTTT. It specifies CASSIQGRFRSPLHF.

The J gene is TRBJ2-1, the V gene TRBV6-5; TRBD2 aligns across 10 bases. J gave up 4 bases and V 4 bases, and 7 bases lay outside the gene matches. This CDR3 region has 16 residues. CDR1 is MNHEY, CDR2 SVGAGI, per germline. CDR3 sequence (DNA): TGTGCCAGCAGTTCGGCGAGCGGGGGGGTTTACAATGAGCAGTTCTTC. The encoded protein is CASSSASGGVYNEQFF.

The chain combines TRBV28 with TRBJ2-7; no firm D call. Trimming took 7 bases from V and 3 from J, leaving 7 bases between them. This CDR3 is 11 amino acids long. Germline values: CDR1 MDHEN, CDR2 SYDVKM. The CDR3 region has the DNA TGTGCCAGCACCCTAGGCTACGAGCAGTACTTC. It translates to CASTLGYEQYF.

The rearrangement joins TRBV9 to TRBJ2-7; TRBD1 matches 7 bases. Germline V CDR1 and CDR2: SGDLS, YYNGEE. The CDR3 covers 14 residues. With 3 bases clipped from V and 8 bases from J, the junction kept 11 bases outside the gene matches. CDR3 amino acids: CASSGRDSPFKQYF. The CDR3 bases are TGTGCCAGCAGCGGCCGGGACAGCCCCTTCAAGCAGTACTTC.

The chain combines TRBV7-2 with TRBJ2-3, with 8 bases that match TRBD2. Germline V gene data show CDR1 as SGHTA and CDR2 as FQGNSA. V was clipped by 5 bases and J by 0 bases; unmatched bases: 4. The CDR3 contains 15 residues. This CDR3 reads CASSKAGVSTDTQYF. The CDR3 DNA follows: TGTGCCAGCAGCAAAGCGGGAGTGAGCACAGATACGCAGTATTTT.

The chain employs TRBV27 and TRBJ1-4, with D possibly TRBD1 on 5 matching bases. The CDR3 extends over 15 amino acids. The germline V gene has CDR1 MNHEY and CDR2 SMNVEV (reference sequence). The V gene lost 2 bases and the J gene lost 7 bases, with 14 bases spanning the gap. In DNA form, the CDR3 reads TGTGCCAGCAGTTTAATTGCAGGGATGGGTGAAAAACTGTTTTTT. It yields the protein CASSLIAGMGEKLFF.

This chain connects TRBV18 to TRBJ1-1; D is undetermined. CDR3 length: 14 amino acids. V lost 3 bases and J lost 7, with 15 bases in between. Germline V gene data show CDR1 as KGHSH and CDR2 as LQKENI. The CDR3 DNA reads as TGTGCCAGCTCACCTAGAGCCGGGTCATATGAAGCTTTCTTT. Its translation: CASSPRAGSYEAFF.

This sequence joins TRBV5-4 and TRBJ1-4, with 11 bases identical to TRBD1. The CDR3 covers 14 residues. V lost 5 bases and J lost 6; bases outside the gene matches: 3. CDR1 is SGHNT and CDR2 is YYREEE in the germline V gene (reference sequence). The CDR3 nucleotides are TGTGCCAGCAGAACGGGACAGGGGGATGAAAAACTGTTTTTT. Translating it yields CASRTGQGDEKLFF.

The rearrangement links TRBV2 to TRBJ1-2, with 8 nucleotides matching TRBD1. The length of the CDR3 is 14 residues. The ends lost 2 bases at V and 7 bases at J; junction bases unmatched: 6. The germline V gene encodes CDR1 SNHLY and CDR2 FYNNEI. As DNA, the CDR3 is TGTGCCAGCAGTGAATCGGGGCAGGGGGCTGGCTACACCTTC. This translates into CASSESGQGAGYTF.